This TCR beta chain was found in a study of shared clonotypes between healthy human individuals. On the study more broadly: Three plates each covered CD4 naive and memory; CD8 naive two, CD8 memory one.

Clones were sequenced by immunoSEQ multiplex PCR, and TCRdb holds only the in-frame ones, with some missing. The sample lists 800,000 to 1,200,000 clones, about 84% occurring once. Notes on this clone: The antigen remains undetermined.

General study findings and limits: The study sampled only blood, and tissue repertoires likely differ. Of the naive CD4 clonotypes, roughly 5% were shared across several donors.

From germline, CDR1 is SGHTA and CDR2 FQGNSA. J gave up 3 bases and V 6 bases, and 9 bases lay outside the gene matches. CDR3 size: 15 residues. The sample consisted of memory CD4+ T cells from PBMCs. Stated subset: CD45RA-negative fraction. The chain joins TRBV7-2 to TRBJ1-2; TRBD1 matches 8 bases. The TCR comes from a man younger than 35 in good health. Some clones in this sample may be carry-over from other donors' samples. The DNA of the CDR3 is TGTGCCAGCAGTACAAGGACAGGGTTTGACTATGGCTACACCTTC. Translation: CASSTRTGFDYGYTF.